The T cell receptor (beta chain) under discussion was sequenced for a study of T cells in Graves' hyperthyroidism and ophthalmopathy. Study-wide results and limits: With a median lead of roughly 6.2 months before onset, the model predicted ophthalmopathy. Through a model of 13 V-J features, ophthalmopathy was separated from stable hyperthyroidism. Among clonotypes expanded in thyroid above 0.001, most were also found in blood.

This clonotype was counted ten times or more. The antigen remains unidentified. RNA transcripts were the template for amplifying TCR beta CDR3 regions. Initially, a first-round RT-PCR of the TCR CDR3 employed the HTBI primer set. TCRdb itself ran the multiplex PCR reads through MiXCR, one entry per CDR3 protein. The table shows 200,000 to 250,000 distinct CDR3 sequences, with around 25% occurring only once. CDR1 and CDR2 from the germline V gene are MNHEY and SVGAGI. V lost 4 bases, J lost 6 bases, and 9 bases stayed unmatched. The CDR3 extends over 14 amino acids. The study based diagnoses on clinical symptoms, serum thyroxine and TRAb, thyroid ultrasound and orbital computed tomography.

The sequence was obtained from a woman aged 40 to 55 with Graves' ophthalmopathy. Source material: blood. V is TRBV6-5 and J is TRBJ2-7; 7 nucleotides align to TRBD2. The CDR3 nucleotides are TGTGCCAGCAGTTGGGGGGGACGGGATGTCGAGCAGTACTTC. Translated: CASSWGGRDVEQYF.